These T cell receptor beta chains were read from a single sample in a study of T-cell reconstitution after alpha-beta-depleted transplantation in children. TCRdb reprocessed the PCR reads via MiXCR and lists one record per CDR3 protein. The top ten clones hold more than 2% of a sample with about 340,000 distinct CDR3 sequences, about 9.3% of them seen once. The sample here was PBMCs from the stem cell graft donor, taken from the stem cell graft. The receptors here all came from a human donor who donated a stem cell graft to a child with acute lymphoblastic leukemia. Each CDR3 is given with its conserved first and last residue. A D gene is named only where the DNA matches it firmly. The size entry is marked missing in some rows and otherwise reads once, few, many or a size class.

d_call	v_call	clone_size	j_call	cdr3_nt	cdr3_aa
-	TRBV4-2	-	TRBJ2-1	TGTGCCAGCAGCCAAGCCCTAGGGGACTTCTCCTACAATGAGCAGTTCTTC	CASSQALGDFSYNEQFF
TRBD2	TRBV5-1	-	TRBJ2-7	TGCGCCAGCAGCCTGAGCCCTGGACTAGTACTTTACGAGCAGTACTTC	CASSLSPGLVLYEQYF
-	TRBV5-1	-	TRBJ2-7	TGCGCCAGCAGCCCCCAGGACGCTTCCTACGAGCAGTACTTC	CASSPQDASYEQYF
TRBD1	TRBV27	-	TRBJ2-4	TGTGCCAGCAGTTTAAAGGGACAGAAAAACAGTCAGTACTTC	CASSLKGQKNSQYF
-	TRBV25-1	many	TRBJ1-2	TGTGCCAGCGAAGGGGGGGCGAATGGCTACACCTTC	CASEGGANGYTF
-	TRBV5-1	-	TRBJ2-7	TGCGCCAGCAGCTTGGACAGACCGGGAGTCGTCCACGAGCAGTACTTC	CASSLDRPGVVHEQYF
-	TRBV3-1	many	TRBJ2-7	TGTGCCAGCAGCCAAGGGGACCCCAACGAGCAGTACTTC	CASSQGDPNEQYF
TRBD2	TRBV5-1	-	TRBJ2-3	TGCGCCAGCGGACTAGCGAGTGCAGATACGCAGTATTTT	CASGLASADTQYF
-	TRBV12-3/TRBV12-4	-	TRBJ2-1	TGTGCCAGCAGTCCTTTCGACAGTCCGTACAATGAGCAGTTCTTC	CASSPFDSPYNEQFF
-	TRBV7-9	few	TRBJ1-1	TGTGCCAGCAGCTTAAAGGGTCCTGAAGCTTTCTTT	CASSLKGPEAFF
-	TRBV7-2	few	TRBJ2-1	TGTGCCAGCAGCTTACGTGGCGTGGGGGATGAGCAGTTCTTC	CASSLRGVGDEQFF
TRBD1	TRBV20-1	many	TRBJ1-2	TGCAGTGCTAGAGCGGGACAGAACCGTTATGGCTACACCTTC	CSARAGQNRYGYTF
-	TRBV6-2/TRBV6-3	many	TRBJ2-6	TGTGCCAGCAGCATACAGGAGGATGGGGCCAACGTCCTGACTTTC	CASSIQEDGANVLTF
-	TRBV6-2/TRBV6-3	few	TRBJ2-7	TGTGCCAGCAGTCCCGAGGGACTTCTTAGGGAGCAGTACTTC	CASSPEGLLREQYF
-	TRBV7-6	many	TRBJ2-1	TGTGCCAGCAGCTTAATGGACTACAATGAGCAGTTCTTC	CASSLMDYNEQFF
-	TRBV12-3/TRBV12-4	many	TRBJ2-1	TGTGCCAGCAGCCAAGCTCAGACCCTGTTCTTC	CASSQAQTLFF
-	TRBV5-1	-	TRBJ2-1	TGCGCCAGCAGAGCAACCATAGCGGACTACAATGAGCAGTTCTTC	CASRATIADYNEQFF
-	TRBV7-8	-	TRBJ1-2	TGTGCCAGCAGCCCAGCGGGGCAGCCTACTAACTATGGCTACACCTTC	CASSPAGQPTNYGYTF
TRBD2	TRBV20-1	few	TRBJ2-1	TGCAGTGCTAGACCCGGGACTAGCGGGAGTGGCGAGCAGTTCTTC	CSARPGTSGSGEQFF
-	TRBV12-2	-	TRBJ2-6	TGTGCAAGTCGCTTAGAAAGAGTGTCTGGGGCTAACGTCCTGACTTTC	CASRLERVSGANVLTF
-	TRBV12-3/TRBV12-4	-	TRBJ2-2	TGTGCCAGCAGTTTAGCGGTGTCTACCTACCGAAACACCGGGGAGCTGTTTTTT	CASSLAVSTYRNTGELFF
-	TRBV7-2	-	TRBJ1-1	TGTGCCAGCAGCCCGCTTCGTGAAGCTTTCTTT	CASSPLREAFF
TRBD2	TRBV7-2	-	TRBJ2-3	TGTGCCAGCAGCTCCTTCGCGGGAGGTATCCTCCCAGATACGCAGTATTTT	CASSSFAGGILPDTQYF
TRBD2	TRBV7-2	few	TRBJ2-1	TGTGCCAGCAGCTTAAAATTAGGGTTTCTAGCGGGAGATGAGCAGTTCTTC	CASSLKLGFLAGDEQFF
-	TRBV28	many	TRBJ2-1	TGTGCCAGCAGTATGACCTACAATGAGCAGTTCTTC	CASSMTYNEQFF
TRBD2	TRBV27	many	TRBJ2-2	TGTGCCAGCAGCCTGGGACTAGCGGGAATCTGGGAGCTGTTTTTT	CASSLGLAGIWELFF
TRBD2	TRBV5-1	few	TRBJ2-1	TGCGCCAGCAGGACGAGCGGGAGTTTCGATGAGCAGTTCTTC	CASRTSGSFDEQFF
-	TRBV3-1	-	TRBJ2-2	TGTGCCAGCAGCAAAGAAATACGGCGGATGAACACCGGGGAGCTGTTTTTT	CASSKEIRRMNTGELFF
-	TRBV9	-	TRBJ2-2	TGTGCCAGCAGAGCCGGGAGAAGCGACACCGGGGAGCTGTTTTTT	CASRAGRSDTGELFF
TRBD1	TRBV5-1	few	TRBJ2-1	TGCGCCAGCAGCTTGGATCTGGGACAGGCAAATGAGCAGTTCTTC	CASSLDLGQANEQFF
-	TRBV5-8	many	TRBJ2-1	TGTGCCAGCACCCTTCGGTTTGAGCAGTTCTTC	CASTLRFEQFF
-	TRBV20-1	few	TRBJ1-1	TGCAGTGCTAGTGTCCCGAACAGGAACACTGAAGCTTTCTTT	CSASVPNRNTEAFF
TRBD1	TRBV27	many	TRBJ2-5	TGTGCCAGCTGGGGACAGGGGGGGACCCAGTACTTC	CASWGQGGTQYF
TRBD1	TRBV4-3	-	TRBJ2-1	TGCGCCAGCAGCCAAAACAGGGGGTCTAGCTCCTACAATGAGCAGTTCTTC	CASSQNRGSSSYNEQFF
-	TRBV5-1	few	TRBJ2-1	TGCGCCAGCAGCTTCGGAGGGACGACGATAAATGAGCAGTTCTTC	CASSFGGTTINEQFF
TRBD1	TRBV5-1	many	TRBJ1-5	TGCGCCAGCAGCCTGACAGGGGACAGCAATCAGCCCCAGCATTTT	CASSLTGDSNQPQHF
-	TRBV20-1	-	TRBJ2-4	TGCAGTGCTACCTCTACAGGGAACATTCAGTACTTC	CSATSTGNIQYF
TRBD1	TRBV7-2	-	TRBJ2-7	TGTGCCAGCAGCTTAGTCCGGGACAGGTCCTACGAGCAGTACTTC	CASSLVRDRSYEQYF
-	TRBV9	many	TRBJ2-7	TGTGCCAGCAGCGTAGGTGGATATCTTGGAGGCCACTACGAGCAGTACTTC	CASSVGGYLGGHYEQYF
TRBD1	TRBV29-1	few	TRBJ1-2	TGCAGCGTTATTACAGGGGGCGCGGATGGCTACACCTTC	CSVITGGADGYTF
TRBD2	TRBV29-1	-	TRBJ2-5	TGCAGCGTCCAGGCTTCGCGGGAGTTACAAGAGACCCAGTACTTC	CSVQASRELQETQYF
-	TRBV7-6	-	TRBJ2-1	TGTGCCAGCAGCCACGAAGGGGATGAGCAGTTCTTC	CASSHEGDEQFF
TRBD1	TRBV5-5	-	TRBJ1-4	TGTGCCAGCAGCTTAGACAGGGTCGCTACAACTAATGAAAAACTGTTTTTT	CASSLDRVATTNEKLFF
TRBD2	TRBV4-3	-	TRBJ2-1	TGCGCCAGCAGCCAGGGACTAGCACCCAATGAGCAGTTCTTC	CASSQGLAPNEQFF
-	TRBV10-3	-	TRBJ2-3	TGTGCCATCAAAAGCGACTTCTACCGCACAGATACGCAGTATTTT	CAIKSDFYRTDTQYF
-	TRBV15	many	TRBJ2-1	TGTGCCACCAGCAGAGACCGGTTAATCGGGGGCCGCAATGAGCAGTTCTTC	CATSRDRLIGGRNEQFF
TRBD1	TRBV25-1	many	TRBJ2-5	TGTGCCACCGGACAGGGAGAGACCCAGTACTTC	CATGQGETQYF
TRBD1	TRBV5-1	-	TRBJ1-3	TGCGCCAGCAGCCCGGGGACAGTCGTCGGAAACACCATATATTTT	CASSPGTVVGNTIYF
TRBD2	TRBV5-1	many	TRBJ2-5	TGCGCCAGCAGCTTGCGGGGGGAGGAGACCCAGTACTTC	CASSLRGEETQYF
-	TRBV5-1	many	TRBJ1-4	TGCGCCAGCAGCCGACAGGTTCAACACTCCGCAACTAATGAAAAACTGTTTTTT	CASSRQVQHSATNEKLFF
-	TRBV7-9	-	TRBJ2-3	TGTGCCAGCAGCCGAATGGGTCGCGTGGATACGCAGTATTTT	CASSRMGRVDTQYF
TRBD2	TRBV7-2	-	TRBJ2-7	TGTGCCAGCAGCTCCAGGACTAGGAAGTCCTACGAGCAGTACTTC	CASSSRTRKSYEQYF
-	TRBV6-1	few	TRBJ2-7	TGTGCCAGCAGTCAACTAGCACAATCCTACGAGCAGTACTTC	CASSQLAQSYEQYF
TRBD1	TRBV24-1	few	TRBJ2-1	TGTGCCACCAGTGAAAGGACAGGCTCGGGTGAGCAGTTCTTC	CATSERTGSGEQFF
TRBD2	TRBV9	-	TRBJ2-5	TGTGCCAGCAGCGTAGTTGGCGGGAGTAGAGAGACCCAGTACTTC	CASSVVGGSRETQYF
-	TRBV9	few	TRBJ2-7	TGTGCCAGCAGCCCACACGAGTGGGGCGCCGTAGTGGGCGAGCAGTACTTC	CASSPHEWGAVVGEQYF
-	TRBV27	few	TRBJ2-7	TGTGCCAGCAGTCCCTTCGGGGAGGCCTACGAGCAGTACTTC	CASSPFGEAYEQYF